The 24 T cell receptor beta chains presented below share a single source sample, sequenced in a study of T cell responses to AZD1222 COVID-19 vaccine (TCRdb year 2021). The time point label corresponds to: about 28 days (+/-7) after the second vaccine dose. The method behind the library was the immunoSEQ multiplex PCR assay. The clones in this table, taken by TCRdb from immuneACCESS, are in-frame only. Not every clone is retained; where verified, under half of the shortfall comes from an unresolved V gene, and the cause of the rest is unknown. The table for this sample lists 70,000 or so clones; 83% of them were counted only once. The ten most abundant clones make up roughly 6.5% of the sample. The sample consisted of peripheral blood, taken 28 days after the second AZD1222 dose. The receptors were gathered from an adult who received the AZD1222 COVID-19 vaccine.

This clone has just one count. The V gene is TRBV28, the J gene TRBJ1-1; possibly TRBD1 for D (5 bases). Germline CDR1 reads MDHEN; CDR2 reads SYDVKM. With 2 bases removed from V and 3 bases from J, the gap between germline ends came to 13 bases. The CDR3 runs to 15 residues. CDR3 coding DNA: TGTGCCAGCAGTTTACGGGCAGGGTTGCACACTGAAGCTTTCTTT. Translation gives CASSLRAGLHTEAFF.

The V gene is TRBV5-6, the J gene TRBJ2-2, with D perhaps given as TRBD1 or TRBD2 (5 bases each). Germline V gives CDR1 SGHDT, CDR2 YYEEEE. This CDR3 has 15 amino acids. V lost 1 base to trimming and J lost 7 bases, with 14 bases between them. The CDR3 DNA follows: TGTGCCAGCAGCTTGCCTGCCGGGACGGGCGGGGAGCTGTTTTTT. Translating it yields CASSLPAGTGGELFF.

Here the CDR3 reads CASSDTSGGDEQYF. CDR3 coding DNA: TGCGCCAGCAGTGATACTAGCGGGGGGGATGAGCAGTACTTC. V usage is TRBV10-2 and J usage is TRBJ2-7; 13 bases match TRBD2. CDR1 is WSHSY and CDR2 is SAAADI in the germline V gene. The CDR3 contains 14 residues. V shed 3 bases and J 7 bases; nucleotides not matched to a gene: 3.

This clone appeared a few times. The chain has TRBV7-9 and TRBJ1-1; weak D call: TRBD1 (5 bases). V was clipped by 6 bases and J by 3 bases, with 14 bases between them. Germline CDR1 SEHNR, CDR2 FQNEAQ (reference sequence). CDR3 size: 14 residues. The CDR3 DNA is TGTGCCAGCAGGTCGAACGGAGGGGACACTGAAGCTTTCTTT. This sequence encodes CASRSNGGDTEAFF.

The J gene is TRBJ2-2, the V gene TRBV6-5, with 7 bases aligning to TRBD1. The CDR3 spans 13 residues. V shed 5 bases and J 7 bases; nucleotides not matched to a gene: 4. Germline V gives CDR1 MNHEY, CDR2 SVGAGI. CDR3 coding DNA: TGTGCCAGCAGTAGACAGGGCGTCGGGGAGCTGTTTTTT. Translation gives CASSRQGVGELFF.

On this clone itself: Other DNA sequences in this specimen translate into the identical CDR3. The rearrangement links TRBV28 to TRBJ1-5; 10 bases line up with TRBD1. The germline CDR1 and CDR2 sequences are MDHEN and SYDVKM. The junction had 3 bases not matched to a gene; V was cut back by 5 bases and J by 2 bases. This CDR3 has 15 residues. CDR3 nucleotide sequence: TGTGCCAGCAGTCGGGACAGGGGTGGCAATCAGCCCCAGCATTTT. Protein sequence: CASSRDRGGNQPQHF.

CDR3 in amino acids: CASSIVGRTDTQYF. Written as DNA, the CDR3 is TGTGCCAGTAGTATCGTCGGACGCACAGATACGCAGTATTTT. The chain couples TRBV19 to TRBJ2-3; D ambiguous. The CDR3 contains 14 residues. V lost 3 bases to trimming and J lost 1 base, with 8 bases between them. Germline V gene lookup returns CDR1 LNHDA and CDR2 SQIVND (reference sequence).

CDR3 sequence (DNA): TGTGCCAGCAGTCAGCTCAGGGGAGGCTACACCTTC. Its translation: CASSQLRGGYTF. This chain connects TRBV7-4 to TRBJ1-2; tentative D call: TRBD1 (6 bases). Germline loops: CDR1 SGHVT, CDR2 SQSDAQ. V lost 6 bases, J lost 8 bases, and 13 bases lay in between. The CDR3 contains 12 residues.

The CDR3 DNA sequence: TGTGCCAGCAGCGACCAGGGGATAAGCAATCAGCCCCAGCATTTT. Protein sequence: CASSDQGISNQPQHF. The chain joins TRBV2 to TRBJ1-5; tentatively, D is TRBD1 (6 bases). Germline CDR1 SNHLY, CDR2 FYNNEI. The V gene lost 6 bases and the J gene lost 1 base, with 13 bases spanning the gap. The CDR3 length is 15 residues. The entire variable domain, with the rest obtained from reference TRBV2 and TRBJ1-5, is as follows: EPEVTQTPSHQVTQMGQEVILRCVPISNHLYFYWYRQILGQKVEFLVSFYNNEISEKSEIFDDQFSVERPDGSNFTLKIRSTKLEDSAMYFCASSDQGISNQPQHFGDGTRLSIL.

The chain links TRBV4-3 to TRBJ2-1, with 11 bases fitting TRBD2. Per germline, CDR1 LGHNA and CDR2 YSLEER. V lost 0 bases, J lost 12 bases, and 1 base stayed unmatched. There are 13 residues in the CDR3. CDR3 sequence reads: CASSQDSGRVQFF. Written as DNA, the CDR3 is TGCGCCAGCAGCCAAGATAGCGGGAGGGTGCAGTTCTTC.

This rearrangement joins TRBV5-4 to TRBJ1-2; no clear D. The CDR3 consists of 15 residues. The V gene lost 2 bases and the J gene lost 4 bases, with 15 bases spanning the gap. Per germline, CDR1 SGHNT and CDR2 YYREEE (reference sequence). The CDR3 loop reads CASSLNAGLGYGYTF. The CDR3 DNA is TGTGCCAGCAGCTTAAACGCCGGGTTGGGCTATGGCTACACCTTC.

The CDR3 region is CASSLRATGGRTEAFF. DNA of the CDR3: TGTGCCAGCAGTTTACGGGCCACCGGAGGACGCACTGAAGCTTTCTTT. The V call is TRBV28, the J call TRBJ1-1; D is unclear. V lost 2 bases and J 4 bases, leaving 17 bases between the germline ends. Germline V gene lookup returns CDR1 MDHEN and CDR2 SYDVKM. CDR3 length: 16 residues.

This sequence joins TRBV6-5 and TRBJ1-1; D is undetermined. Germline CDR1 MNHEY, CDR2 SVGAGI. The CDR3 spans 15 residues. Trimming cost V 0 bases and J 3 bases, with 11 bases left between them. As DNA, the CDR3 is TGTGCCAGCAGTTACTCGTCGGTCAGAGACACTGAAGCTTTCTTT. Protein sequence: CASSYSSVRDTEAFF.

This chain joins TRBV5-1 and TRBJ1-1, with D maybe TRBD1 (5 bases). The V end lost 0 bases, the J end lost 2 bases, and 26 bases lay between the germline ends. The CDR3 runs 20 residues. The germline CDR1 and CDR2 sequences are SGHRS and YFSETQ. The chain's CDR3 is CASSLASPLWGEGINTEAFF. DNA of the CDR3: TGCGCCAGCAGCTTGGCCTCACCTCTGTGGGGCGAAGGCATAAACACTGAAGCTTTCTTT.

The genes are TRBV18 and TRBJ2-1, with D unclear. The germline gives CDR1 KGHSH, CDR2 LQKENI. The V gene lost 4 bases and the J gene lost 0 bases, with 10 bases spanning the gap. The CDR3 sequence is 15 residues long. The CDR3 here is CASSLGKGSYNEQFF. The CDR3 DNA reads TGTGCCAGCTCACTTGGTAAGGGCTCCTACAATGAGCAGTTCTTC.

The chain links TRBV6-6 to TRBJ1-5; 7 bases align to TRBD1. The trim removed 6 bases at V and 4 bases at J, leaving 0 bases unmatched. The CDR3 spans 12 residues. The V gene's germline CDR1 is MNHNY and CDR2 SVGAGI (reference sequence). This CDR3 reads CASRQGNQPQHF. The CDR3 DNA reads TGTGCCAGCAGACAGGGGAATCAGCCCCAGCATTTT.

DNA of the CDR3: TGTGCCAGCAGTTCCTTGGAGGCCGGGTATCGGCCCCAGCATTTT. Its protein is CASSSLEAGYRPQHF. This chain connects TRBV28 to TRBJ1-5; D remains unclear. From germline, CDR1 is MDHEN and CDR2 SYDVKM. V was shortened by 4 bases and J by 9 bases, with 19 bases between the two germline ends. This CDR3 region has 15 residues.

The V gene is TRBV6-5, the J gene TRBJ2-1, with TRBD2 matching 8 bases. The CDR3 runs to 15 residues. In germline, CDR1 is MNHEY, CDR2 SVGAGI. Germline trimming cut 2 bases from V and 3 bases from J; bases unmatched to any gene: 3. CDR3 residues: CASSYVSGGYNEQFF. CDR3 sequence (DNA): TGTGCCAGCAGTTACGTCAGCGGGGGCTACAATGAGCAGTTCTTC.

In this sample, this clone turned up once. This chain uses TRBV5-4 with TRBJ2-7; a weak D match, TRBD1 (7 bases). V was pared by 3 bases and J by 4 bases, with 20 bases between. CDR1 and CDR2 from the germline V gene are SGHNT and YYREEE (reference sequence). The CDR3 length is 16 residues. This CDR3 is CASSSMSRQGGYEQYF. CDR3 sequence (DNA): TGTGCCAGCAGCTCCATGAGCCGCCAGGGGGGTTACGAGCAGTACTTC.

This sequence joins TRBV27 and TRBJ1-2, with unresolved D. V lost 3 bases, J lost 7 bases, and 12 bases lay in between. The CDR3 runs 13 residues. Germline CDR1 is MNHEY and CDR2 is SMNVEV (reference sequence). DNA of the CDR3: TGTGCCAGCAGTTTCTCGGGGAATCGTGGCTACACCTTC. It translates to CASSFSGNRGYTF.

The chain combines TRBV7-2 with TRBJ1-6, with TRBD1 matching 8 bases. The CDR3 runs 17 residues. Unmatched junction bases numbered 11, after V lost 3 bases and J lost 7 bases. The germline V gene encodes CDR1 SGHTA and CDR2 FQGNSA. CDR3 sequence (DNA): TGTGCCAGCAGCTTTGGACAGGGCAGTCTGATGAATTCACCCCTCCACTTT. Encoded protein: CASSFGQGSLMNSPLHF.

This sequence joins TRBV18 and TRBJ2-3; no reliable D call. Germline values: CDR1 KGHSH, CDR2 LQKENI. The V end was cut by 3 bases, the J end by 2 bases, with 9 bases between. This CDR3 has 14 amino acids. The CDR3 reads CASSPPTVTDTQYF. DNA for the CDR3: TGTGCCAGCTCACCGCCGACCGTCACAGATACGCAGTATTTT.

This chain links TRBV6-1 with TRBJ2-7; maybe TRBD1 (7 bases). Germline V CDR1 and CDR2: MNHNS, SASEGT. The V end was cut by 2 bases, the J end by 2 bases, with 16 bases between. The CDR3 consists of 16 residues. Written as DNA, the CDR3 is TGTGCCAGCAGTGAATTCAGGGGGGTGGGGACCTACGAGCAGTACTTC. Translated, it gives CASSEFRGVGTYEQYF.

The count of this clone is one. The V call is TRBV7-2, the J call TRBJ2-1; no firm D call. Germline assignment: CDR1 SGHTA and CDR2 FQGNSA. Trimming cost V 3 bases and J 0 bases, with 6 bases left between them. The CDR3 sequence is 14 residues long. The CDR3, as DNA: TGTGCCAGCAGCTTTGACCACTCCTACAATGAGCAGTTCTTC. Residues: CASSFDHSYNEQFF.